The subject of this entry is one T cell receptor (beta chain). This sample is part of a study of blood T cell repertoires in COVID-19. Assay: immunoSEQ multiplex PCR; the TCRdb copy retains only in-frame clones and omits some. The sample includes about 59,000 clones, 70% to 90% of them seen just once. In germline, CDR1 is SGHTA, CDR2 FQGNSA. The CDR3 is 14 residues long. Deletions cut 5 bases from V and 4 bases from J, with 14 bases between. The sequence was obtained from a man aged 60 to 75 with COVID-19, enrolled during active disease. The sequenced material came from peripheral blood. The chain recombines TRBV7-2 with TRBJ1-1; TRBD1 might be the D (5 bases). In nucleotides, the CDR3 is TGTGCCAGCAGCCCTTTGGGACTGACCACTGAAGCTTTCTTT. Translating it yields CASSPLGLTTEAFF.